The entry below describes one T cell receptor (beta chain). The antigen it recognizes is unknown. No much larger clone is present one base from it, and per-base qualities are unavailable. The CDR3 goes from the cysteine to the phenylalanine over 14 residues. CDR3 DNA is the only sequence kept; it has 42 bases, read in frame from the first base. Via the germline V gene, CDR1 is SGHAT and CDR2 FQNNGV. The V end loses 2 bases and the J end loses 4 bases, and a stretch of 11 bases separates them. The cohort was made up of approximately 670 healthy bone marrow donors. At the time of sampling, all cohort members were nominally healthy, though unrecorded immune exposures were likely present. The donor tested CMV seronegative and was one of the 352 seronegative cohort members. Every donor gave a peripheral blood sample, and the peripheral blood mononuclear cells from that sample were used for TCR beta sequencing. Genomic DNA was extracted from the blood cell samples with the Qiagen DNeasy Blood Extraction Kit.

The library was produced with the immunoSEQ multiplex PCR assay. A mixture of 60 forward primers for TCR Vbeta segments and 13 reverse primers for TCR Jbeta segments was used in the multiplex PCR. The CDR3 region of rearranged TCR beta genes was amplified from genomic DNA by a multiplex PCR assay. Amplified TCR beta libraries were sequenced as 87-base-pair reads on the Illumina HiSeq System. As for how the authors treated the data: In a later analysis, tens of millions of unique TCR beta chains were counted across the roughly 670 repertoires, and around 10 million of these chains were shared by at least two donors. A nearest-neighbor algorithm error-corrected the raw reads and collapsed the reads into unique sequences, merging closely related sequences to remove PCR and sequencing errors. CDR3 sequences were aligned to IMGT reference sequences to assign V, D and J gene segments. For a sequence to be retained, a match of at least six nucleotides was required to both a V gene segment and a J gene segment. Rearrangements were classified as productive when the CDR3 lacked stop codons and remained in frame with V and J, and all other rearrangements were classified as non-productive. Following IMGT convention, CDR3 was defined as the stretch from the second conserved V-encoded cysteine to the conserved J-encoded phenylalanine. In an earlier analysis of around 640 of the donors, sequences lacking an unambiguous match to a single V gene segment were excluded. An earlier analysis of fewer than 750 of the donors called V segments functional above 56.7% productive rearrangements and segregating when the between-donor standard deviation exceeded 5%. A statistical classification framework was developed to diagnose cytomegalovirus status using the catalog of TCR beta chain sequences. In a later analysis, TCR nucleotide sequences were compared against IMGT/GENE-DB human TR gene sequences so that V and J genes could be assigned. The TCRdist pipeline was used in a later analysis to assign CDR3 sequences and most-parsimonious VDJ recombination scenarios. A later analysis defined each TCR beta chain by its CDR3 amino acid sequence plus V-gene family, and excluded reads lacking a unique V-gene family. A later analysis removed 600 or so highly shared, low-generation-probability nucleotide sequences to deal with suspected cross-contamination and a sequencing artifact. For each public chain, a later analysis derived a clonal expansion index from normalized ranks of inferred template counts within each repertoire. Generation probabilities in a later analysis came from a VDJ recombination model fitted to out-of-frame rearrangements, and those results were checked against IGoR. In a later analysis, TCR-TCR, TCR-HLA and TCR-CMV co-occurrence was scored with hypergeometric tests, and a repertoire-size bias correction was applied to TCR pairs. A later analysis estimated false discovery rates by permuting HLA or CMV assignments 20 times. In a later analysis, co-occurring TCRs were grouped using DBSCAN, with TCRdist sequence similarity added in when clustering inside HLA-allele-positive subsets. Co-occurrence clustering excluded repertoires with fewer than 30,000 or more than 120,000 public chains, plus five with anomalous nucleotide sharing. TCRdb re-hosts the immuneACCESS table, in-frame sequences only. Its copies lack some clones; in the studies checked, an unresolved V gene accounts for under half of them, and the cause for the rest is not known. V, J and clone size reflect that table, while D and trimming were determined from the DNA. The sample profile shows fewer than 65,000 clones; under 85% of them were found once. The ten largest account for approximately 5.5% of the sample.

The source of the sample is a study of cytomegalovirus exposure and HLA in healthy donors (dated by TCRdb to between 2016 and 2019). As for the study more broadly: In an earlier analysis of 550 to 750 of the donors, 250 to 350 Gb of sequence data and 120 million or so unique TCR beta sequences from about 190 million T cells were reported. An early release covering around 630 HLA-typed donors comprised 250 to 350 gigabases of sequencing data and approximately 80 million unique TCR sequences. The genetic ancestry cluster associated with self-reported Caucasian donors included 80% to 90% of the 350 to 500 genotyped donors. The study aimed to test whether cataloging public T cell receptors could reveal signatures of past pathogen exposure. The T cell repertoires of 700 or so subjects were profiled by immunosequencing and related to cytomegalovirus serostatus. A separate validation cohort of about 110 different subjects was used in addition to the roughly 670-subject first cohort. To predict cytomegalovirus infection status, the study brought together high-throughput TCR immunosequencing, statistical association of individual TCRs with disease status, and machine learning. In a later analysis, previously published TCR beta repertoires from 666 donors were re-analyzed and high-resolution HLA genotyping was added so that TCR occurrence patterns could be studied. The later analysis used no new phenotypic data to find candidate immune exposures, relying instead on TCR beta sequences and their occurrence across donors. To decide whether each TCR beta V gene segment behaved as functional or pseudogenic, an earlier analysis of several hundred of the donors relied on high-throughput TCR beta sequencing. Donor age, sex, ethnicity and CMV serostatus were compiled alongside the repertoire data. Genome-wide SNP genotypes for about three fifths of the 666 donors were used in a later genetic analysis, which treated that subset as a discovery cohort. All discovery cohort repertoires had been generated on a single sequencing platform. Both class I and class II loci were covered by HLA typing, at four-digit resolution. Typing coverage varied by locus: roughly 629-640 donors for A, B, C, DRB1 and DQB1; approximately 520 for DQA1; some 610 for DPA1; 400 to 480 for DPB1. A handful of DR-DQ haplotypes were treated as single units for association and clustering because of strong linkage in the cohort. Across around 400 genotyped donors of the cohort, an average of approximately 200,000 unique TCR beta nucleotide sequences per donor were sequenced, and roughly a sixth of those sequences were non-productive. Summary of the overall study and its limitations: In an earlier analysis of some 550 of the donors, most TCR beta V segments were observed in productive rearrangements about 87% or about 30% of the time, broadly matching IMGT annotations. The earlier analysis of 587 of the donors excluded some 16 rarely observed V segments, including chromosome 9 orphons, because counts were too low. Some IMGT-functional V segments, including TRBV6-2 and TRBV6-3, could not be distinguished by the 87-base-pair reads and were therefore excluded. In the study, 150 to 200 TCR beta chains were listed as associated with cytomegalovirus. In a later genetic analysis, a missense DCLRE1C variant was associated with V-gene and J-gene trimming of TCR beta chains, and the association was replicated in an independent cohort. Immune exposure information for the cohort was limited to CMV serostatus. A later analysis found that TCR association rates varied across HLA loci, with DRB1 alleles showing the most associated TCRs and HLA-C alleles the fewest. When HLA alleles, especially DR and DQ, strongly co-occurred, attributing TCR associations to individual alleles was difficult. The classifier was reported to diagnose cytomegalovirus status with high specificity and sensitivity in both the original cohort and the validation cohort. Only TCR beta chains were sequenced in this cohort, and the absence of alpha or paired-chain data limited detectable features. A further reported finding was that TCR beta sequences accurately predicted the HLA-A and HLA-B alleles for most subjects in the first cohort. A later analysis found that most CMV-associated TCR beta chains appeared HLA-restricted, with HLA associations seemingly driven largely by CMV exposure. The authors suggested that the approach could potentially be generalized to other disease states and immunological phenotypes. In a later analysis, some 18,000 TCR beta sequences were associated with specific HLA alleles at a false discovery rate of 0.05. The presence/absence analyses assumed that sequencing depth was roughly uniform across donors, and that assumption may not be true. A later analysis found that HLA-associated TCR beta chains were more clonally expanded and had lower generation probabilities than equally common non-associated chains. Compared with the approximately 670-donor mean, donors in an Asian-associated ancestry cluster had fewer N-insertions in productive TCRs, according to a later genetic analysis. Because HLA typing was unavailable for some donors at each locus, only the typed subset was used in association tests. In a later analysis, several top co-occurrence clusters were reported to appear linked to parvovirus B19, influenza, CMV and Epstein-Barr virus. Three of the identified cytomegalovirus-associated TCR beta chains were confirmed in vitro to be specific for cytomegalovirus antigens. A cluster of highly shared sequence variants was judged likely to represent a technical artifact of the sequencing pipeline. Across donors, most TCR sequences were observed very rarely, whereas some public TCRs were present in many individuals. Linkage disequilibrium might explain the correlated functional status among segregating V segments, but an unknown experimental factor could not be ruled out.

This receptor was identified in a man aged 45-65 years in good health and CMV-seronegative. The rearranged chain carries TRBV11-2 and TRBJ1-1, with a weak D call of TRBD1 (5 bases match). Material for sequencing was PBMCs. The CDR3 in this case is CASSLPWGGTEAFF. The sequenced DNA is TGTGCCAGCAGCTTACCGTGGGGGGGCACTGAAGCTTTCTTT.